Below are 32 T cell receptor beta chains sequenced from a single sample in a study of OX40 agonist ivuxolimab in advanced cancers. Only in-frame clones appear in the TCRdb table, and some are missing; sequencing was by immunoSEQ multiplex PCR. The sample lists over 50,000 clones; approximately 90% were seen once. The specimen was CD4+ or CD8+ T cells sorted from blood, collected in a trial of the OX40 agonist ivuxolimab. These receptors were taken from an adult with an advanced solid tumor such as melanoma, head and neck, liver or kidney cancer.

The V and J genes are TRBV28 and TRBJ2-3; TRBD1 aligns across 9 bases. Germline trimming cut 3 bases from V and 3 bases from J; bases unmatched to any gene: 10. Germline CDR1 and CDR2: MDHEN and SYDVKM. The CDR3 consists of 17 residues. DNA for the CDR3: TGTGCCAGCAGTTTCCTAGAGGGACAGGGAGGAACAGATACGCAGTATTTT. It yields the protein CASSFLEGQGGTDTQYF.

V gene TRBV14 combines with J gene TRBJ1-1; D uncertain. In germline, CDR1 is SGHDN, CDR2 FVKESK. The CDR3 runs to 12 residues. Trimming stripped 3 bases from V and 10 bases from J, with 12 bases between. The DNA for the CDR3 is TGTGCCAGCAGCCACAACCCCCAGGCAGCTTTCTTT. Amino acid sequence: CASSHNPQAAFF. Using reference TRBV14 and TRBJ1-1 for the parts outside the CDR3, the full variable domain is EAGVTQFPSHSVIEKGQTVTLRCDPISGHDNLYWYRRVMGKEIKFLLHFVKESKQDESGMPNNRFLAERTGGTYSTLKVQPAELEDSGVYFCASSHNPQAAFFGQGTRLTVV.

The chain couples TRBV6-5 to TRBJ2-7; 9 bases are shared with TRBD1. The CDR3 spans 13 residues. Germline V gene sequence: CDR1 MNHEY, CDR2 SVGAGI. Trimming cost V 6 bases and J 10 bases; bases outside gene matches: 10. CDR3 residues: CASSPGTGIGQYF. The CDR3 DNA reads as TGTGCCAGCAGCCCCGGGACAGGGATCGGTCAGTACTTC.

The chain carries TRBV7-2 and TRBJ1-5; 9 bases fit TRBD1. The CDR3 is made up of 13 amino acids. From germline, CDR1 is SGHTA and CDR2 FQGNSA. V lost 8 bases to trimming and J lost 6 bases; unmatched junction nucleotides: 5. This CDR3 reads CASQDRGGQPQHF. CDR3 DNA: TGTGCCAGCCAGGACAGGGGAGGTCAGCCCCAGCATTTT. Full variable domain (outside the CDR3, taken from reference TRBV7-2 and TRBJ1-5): GAGVSQSPSNKVTEKGKDVELRCDPISGHTALYWYRQSLGQGLEFLIYFQGNSAPDKSGLPSDRFSAERTGGSVSTLTIQRTQQEDSAVYLCASQDRGGQPQHFGDGTRLSIL.

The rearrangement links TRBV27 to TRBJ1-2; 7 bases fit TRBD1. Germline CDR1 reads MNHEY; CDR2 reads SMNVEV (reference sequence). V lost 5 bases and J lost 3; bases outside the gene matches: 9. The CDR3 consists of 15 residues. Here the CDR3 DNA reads TGTGCCAGCAGTCGACGTGACAGGGCCGACTATGGCTACACCTTC. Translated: CASSRRDRADYGYTF.

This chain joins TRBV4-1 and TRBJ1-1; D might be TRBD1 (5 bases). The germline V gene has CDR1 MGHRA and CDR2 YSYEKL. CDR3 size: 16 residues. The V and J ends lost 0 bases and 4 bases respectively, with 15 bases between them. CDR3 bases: TGCGCCAGCAGCCAAGACCTCGGTTGGGGGGTCACTGAAGCTTTCTTT. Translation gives CASSQDLGWGVTEAFF.

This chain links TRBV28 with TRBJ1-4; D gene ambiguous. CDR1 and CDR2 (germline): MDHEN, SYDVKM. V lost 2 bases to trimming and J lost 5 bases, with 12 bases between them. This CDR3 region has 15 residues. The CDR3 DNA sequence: TGTGCCAGCAGTTTACGAGAAGGGCGGAATGAAAAACTGTTTTTT. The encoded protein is CASSLREGRNEKLFF.

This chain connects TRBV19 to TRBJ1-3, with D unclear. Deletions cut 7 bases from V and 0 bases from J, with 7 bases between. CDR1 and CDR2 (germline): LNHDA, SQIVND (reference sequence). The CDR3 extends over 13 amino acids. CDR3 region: CASTSSSGNTIYF. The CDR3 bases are TGTGCCAGTACCAGTTCCTCTGGAAACACCATATATTTT.

CDR3: CASSMGTVQETQYF. As DNA, the CDR3 is TGCGCCAGCAGCATGGGGACAGTACAAGAGACCCAGTACTTC. The chain has TRBV5-1 and TRBJ2-5; 7 bases agree with TRBD1. Germline V gene lookup returns CDR1 SGHRS and CDR2 YFSETQ. Unmatched junction bases numbered 5, after V lost 4 bases and J lost 2 bases. CDR3 size: 14 residues.

The CDR3 nucleotides read TGTGCCAGTAGTAGGTGGGACCGAGGGAGCAATCAGCCCCAGCATTTT. Translating it yields CASSRWDRGSNQPQHF. The chain couples TRBV19 to TRBJ1-5; a possible D gene is TRBD1 (5 bases). CDR1 and CDR2 (germline): LNHDA, SQIVND (reference sequence). This CDR3 has 16 amino acids. The V end was cut by 4 bases, the J end by 1 base, with 14 bases between.

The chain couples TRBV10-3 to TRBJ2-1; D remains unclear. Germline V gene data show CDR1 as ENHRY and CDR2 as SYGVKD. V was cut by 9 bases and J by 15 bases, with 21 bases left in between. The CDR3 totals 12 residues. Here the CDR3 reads CAIENQAGRWFF. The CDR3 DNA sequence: TGTGCCATTGAAAATCAAGCAGGCAGATGGTTCTTC.

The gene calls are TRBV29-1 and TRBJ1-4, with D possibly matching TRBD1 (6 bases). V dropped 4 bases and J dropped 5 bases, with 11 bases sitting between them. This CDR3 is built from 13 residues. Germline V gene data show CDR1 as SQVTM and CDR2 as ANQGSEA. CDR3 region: CSVGAGVNEKLFF. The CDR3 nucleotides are TGCAGCGTTGGGGCAGGGGTAAATGAAAAACTGTTTTTT.

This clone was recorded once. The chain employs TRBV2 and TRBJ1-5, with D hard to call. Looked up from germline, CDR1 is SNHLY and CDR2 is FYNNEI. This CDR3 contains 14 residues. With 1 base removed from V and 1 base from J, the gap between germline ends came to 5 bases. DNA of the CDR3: TGTGCCAGCAGTGAAGAACAGAGCAATCAGCCCCAGCATTTT. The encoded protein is CASSEEQSNQPQHF.

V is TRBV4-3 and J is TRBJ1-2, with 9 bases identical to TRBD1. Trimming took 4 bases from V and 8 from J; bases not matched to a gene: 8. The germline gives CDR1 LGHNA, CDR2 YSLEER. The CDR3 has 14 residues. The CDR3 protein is CASSPMGTGKGYTF. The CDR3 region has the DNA TGCGCCAGCAGCCCGATGGGGACAGGGAAAGGCTACACCTTC.

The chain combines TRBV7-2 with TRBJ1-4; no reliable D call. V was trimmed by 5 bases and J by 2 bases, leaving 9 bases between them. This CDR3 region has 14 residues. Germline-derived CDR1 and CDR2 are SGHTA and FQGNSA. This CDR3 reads CASSPDLTNEKLFF. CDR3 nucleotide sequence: TGTGCCAGCAGCCCTGACCTTACTAATGAAAAACTGTTTTTT.

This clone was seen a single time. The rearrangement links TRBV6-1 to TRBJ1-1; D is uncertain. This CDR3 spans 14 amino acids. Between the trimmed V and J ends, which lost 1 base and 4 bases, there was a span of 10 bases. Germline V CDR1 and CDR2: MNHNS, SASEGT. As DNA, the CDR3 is TGTGCCAGCAGTGAAGGGGTGGGCGGCACTGAAGCTTTCTTT. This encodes CASSEGVGGTEAFF.

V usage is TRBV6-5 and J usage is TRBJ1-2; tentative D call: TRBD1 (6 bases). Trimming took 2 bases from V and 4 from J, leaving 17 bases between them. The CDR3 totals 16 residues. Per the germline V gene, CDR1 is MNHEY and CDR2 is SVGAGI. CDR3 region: CASSYGGGVRGYGYTF. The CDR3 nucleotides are TGTGCCAGCAGTTACGGGGGCGGTGTCAGGGGCTATGGCTACACCTTC.

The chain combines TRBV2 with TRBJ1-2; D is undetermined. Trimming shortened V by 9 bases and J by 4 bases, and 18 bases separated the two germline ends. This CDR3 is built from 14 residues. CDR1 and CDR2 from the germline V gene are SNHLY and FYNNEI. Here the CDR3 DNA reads TGTGCCAGGGAGTTAGGAGTCGGGTCCTATGGCTACACCTTC. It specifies CARELGVGSYGYTF.

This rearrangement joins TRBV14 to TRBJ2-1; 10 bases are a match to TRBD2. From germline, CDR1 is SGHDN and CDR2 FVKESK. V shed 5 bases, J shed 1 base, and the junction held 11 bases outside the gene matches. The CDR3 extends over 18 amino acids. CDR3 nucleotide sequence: TGTGCCAGCAGCGGGCTAGCGGGAGTCGCGAGGTCCTACAATGAGCAGTTCTTC. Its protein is CASSGLAGVARSYNEQFF.

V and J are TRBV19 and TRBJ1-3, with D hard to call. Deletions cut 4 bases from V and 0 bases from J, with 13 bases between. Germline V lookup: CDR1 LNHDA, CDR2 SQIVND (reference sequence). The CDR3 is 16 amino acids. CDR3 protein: CASSTSDQSSGNTIYF. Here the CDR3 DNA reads TGTGCCAGTAGTACCTCCGACCAGAGCTCTGGAAACACCATATATTTT.

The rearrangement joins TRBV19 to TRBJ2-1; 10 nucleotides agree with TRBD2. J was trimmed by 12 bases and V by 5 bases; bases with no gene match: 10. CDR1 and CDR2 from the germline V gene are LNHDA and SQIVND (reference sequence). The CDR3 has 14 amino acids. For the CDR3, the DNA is TGTGCCAGTAGTCAGCGGGGGGGGCCGGTGGGGCAGTTCTTC. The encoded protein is CASSQRGGPVGQFF.

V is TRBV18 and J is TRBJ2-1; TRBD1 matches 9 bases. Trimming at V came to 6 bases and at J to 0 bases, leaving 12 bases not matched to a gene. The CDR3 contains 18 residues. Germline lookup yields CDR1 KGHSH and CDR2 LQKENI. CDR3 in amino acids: CASSSKGTGQVSYNEQFF. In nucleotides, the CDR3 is TGTGCCAGCTCGTCAAAAGGGACAGGGCAAGTCTCCTACAATGAGCAGTTCTTC. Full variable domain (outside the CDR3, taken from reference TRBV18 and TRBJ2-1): NAGVMQNPRHLVRRRGQEARLRCSPMKGHSHVYWYRQLPEEGLKFMVYLQKENIIDESGMPKERFSAEFPKEGPSILRIQQVVRGDSAAYFCASSSKGTGQVSYNEQFFGPGTRLTVL.

The CDR3, as DNA: TGTGCCTGGAGTGAAGGTGGGATCCCCAGTACGCAGTATTTT. Translating gives CAWSEGGIPSTQYF. The chain has TRBV30 and TRBJ2-3; no reliable D call. The CDR3 runs 14 residues. Germline lookup yields CDR1 GTSNPN and CDR2 SVGIG (reference sequence). Trimming took 1 base from V and 8 from J, leaving 16 bases between them.

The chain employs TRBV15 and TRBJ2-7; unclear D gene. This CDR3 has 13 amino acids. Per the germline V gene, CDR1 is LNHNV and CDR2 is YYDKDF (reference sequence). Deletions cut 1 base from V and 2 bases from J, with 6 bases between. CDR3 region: CATSRAVAYEQYF. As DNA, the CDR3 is TGTGCCACCAGCAGAGCTGTGGCCTACGAGCAGTACTTC.

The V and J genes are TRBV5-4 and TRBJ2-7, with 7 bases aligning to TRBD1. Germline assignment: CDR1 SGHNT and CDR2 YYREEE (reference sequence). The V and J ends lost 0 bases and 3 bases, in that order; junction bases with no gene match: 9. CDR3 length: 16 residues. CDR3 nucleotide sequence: TGTGCCAGCAGCTTGGGATATCAGACAGGGAACTACGAGCAGTACTTC. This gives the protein CASSLGYQTGNYEQYF.

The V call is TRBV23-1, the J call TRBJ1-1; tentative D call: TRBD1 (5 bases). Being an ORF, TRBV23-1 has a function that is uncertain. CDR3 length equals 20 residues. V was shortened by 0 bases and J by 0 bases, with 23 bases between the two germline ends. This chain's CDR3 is CASSQSNRLLLRTLNTEAFF. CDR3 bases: TGCGCCAGCAGTCAATCGAACAGGCTACTCCTTCGAACGTTGAACACTGAAGCTTTCTTT.

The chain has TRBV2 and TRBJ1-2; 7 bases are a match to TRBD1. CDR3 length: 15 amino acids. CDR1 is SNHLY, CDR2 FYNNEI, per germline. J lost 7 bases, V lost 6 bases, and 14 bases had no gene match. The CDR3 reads CASSNAGTANRGYTF. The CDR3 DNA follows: TGTGCCAGCAGCAACGCCGGGACAGCGAATCGTGGCTACACCTTC. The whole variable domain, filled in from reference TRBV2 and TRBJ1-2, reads EPEVTQTPSHQVTQMGQEVILRCVPISNHLYFYWYRQILGQKVEFLVSFYNNEISEKSEIFDDQFSVERPDGSNFTLKIRSTKLEDSAMYFCASSNAGTANRGYTFGSGTRLTVV.

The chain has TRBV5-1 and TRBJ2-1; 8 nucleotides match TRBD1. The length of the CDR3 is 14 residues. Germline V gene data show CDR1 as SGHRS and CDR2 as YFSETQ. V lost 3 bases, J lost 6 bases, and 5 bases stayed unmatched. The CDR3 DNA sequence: TGCGCCAGCAGCTCTCGGGACAGGACCAATGAGCAGTTCTTC. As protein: CASSSRDRTNEQFF. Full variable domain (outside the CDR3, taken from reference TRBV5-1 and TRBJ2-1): KAGVTQTPRYLIKTRGQQVTLSCSPISGHRSVSWYQQTPGQGLQFLFEYFSETQRNKGNFPGRFSGRQFSNSRSEMNVSTLELGDSALYLCASSSRDRTNEQFFGPGTRLTVL.

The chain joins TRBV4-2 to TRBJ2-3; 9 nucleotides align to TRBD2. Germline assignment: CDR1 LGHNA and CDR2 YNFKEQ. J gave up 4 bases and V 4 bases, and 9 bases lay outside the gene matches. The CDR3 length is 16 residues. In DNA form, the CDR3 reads TGTGCCAGCAGCCTAATAGCGGGAGCGGTCCCAGATACGCAGTATTTT. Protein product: CASSLIAGAVPDTQYF.

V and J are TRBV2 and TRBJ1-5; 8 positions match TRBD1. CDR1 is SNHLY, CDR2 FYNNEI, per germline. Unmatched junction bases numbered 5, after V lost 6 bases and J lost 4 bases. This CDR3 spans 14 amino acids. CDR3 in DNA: TGTGCCAGCAGCGCCGGGACAGGAAATCAGCCCCAGCATTTT. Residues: CASSAGTGNQPQHF.

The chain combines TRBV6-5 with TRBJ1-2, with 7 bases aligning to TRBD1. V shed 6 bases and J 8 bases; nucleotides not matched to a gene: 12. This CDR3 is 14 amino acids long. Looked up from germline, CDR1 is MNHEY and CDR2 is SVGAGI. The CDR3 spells CASRYRGYGDGYTF. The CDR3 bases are TGTGCCAGCAGATACAGGGGATACGGGGACGGCTACACCTTC.

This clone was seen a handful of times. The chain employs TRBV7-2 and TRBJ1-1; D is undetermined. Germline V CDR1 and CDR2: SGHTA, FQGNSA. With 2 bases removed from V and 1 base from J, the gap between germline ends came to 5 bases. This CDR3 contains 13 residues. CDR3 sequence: CASSLRANTEAFF. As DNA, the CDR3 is TGTGCCAGCAGCTTACGGGCGAACACTGAAGCTTTCTTT.